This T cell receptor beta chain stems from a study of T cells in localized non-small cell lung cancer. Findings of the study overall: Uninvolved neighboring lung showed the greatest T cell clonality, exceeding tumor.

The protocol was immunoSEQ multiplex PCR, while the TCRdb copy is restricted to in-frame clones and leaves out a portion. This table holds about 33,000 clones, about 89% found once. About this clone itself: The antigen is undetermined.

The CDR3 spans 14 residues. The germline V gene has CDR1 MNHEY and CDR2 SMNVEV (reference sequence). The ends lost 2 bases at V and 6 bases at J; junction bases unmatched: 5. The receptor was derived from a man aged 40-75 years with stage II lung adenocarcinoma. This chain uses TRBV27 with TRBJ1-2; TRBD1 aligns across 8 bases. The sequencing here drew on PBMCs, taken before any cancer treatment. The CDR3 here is CASSLIRGRDGYTF. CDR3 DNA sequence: TGTGCCAGCAGTTTAATCAGGGGGCGCGATGGCTACACCTTC.